Following are 14 T cell receptor beta chains from one sample sequenced in a study of CD8+CD57+ T cells in acquired aplastic anemia. Whoever was chosen for sequencing had shown CD8+CD57+ cell expansion by flow cytometry. Researchers used genomic DNA as the template to profile TCR beta VDJ and CDR3. TCRdb itself ran the reads through MiXCR, one entry per CDR3 protein. The sample contains under 200,000 distinct CDR3 sequences, approximately 52% of which appear only once. Sequenced material: sorted CD4+, CD8+, or CD8+CD57+ T cells (not recorded which) from PBMCs. These receptors all come from a human donor with aplastic anemia.

The rearrangement joins TRBV19 to TRBJ2-7; D may be TRBD2 (5 bases). The CDR3 runs 13 residues. Germline loops: CDR1 LNHDA, CDR2 SQIVND (reference sequence). Trimming pared 3 bases from V and 0 bases from J, leaving 6 bases between. In nucleotides, the CDR3 is TGTGCCAGTAGTATCCGGGACTCCTACGAGCAGTACTTC. Residues: CASSIRDSYEQYF.

The chain is built from TRBV5-4 and TRBJ2-5; a weak D match, TRBD1 (6 bases). Trimming took 0 bases from V and 5 from J, leaving 8 bases between them. Germline CDR1 reads SGHNT; CDR2 reads YYREEE (reference sequence). This CDR3 comprises 13 residues. The CDR3 nucleotides read TGTGCCAGCAGCTTGGACAGGGCGGAGACCCAGTACTTC. As protein: CASSLDRAETQYF.

A few counts support this clonotype. This chain uses TRBV25-1 with TRBJ1-1, with a weak D call TRBD1 (6 bases). The CDR3 runs 15 residues. Trimming removed 6 bases at V and 4 bases at J, with 18 bases between. CDR1 is MGHDK and CDR2 is SYGVNS in the germline V gene. The CDR3 reads CASRGRGWGITEAFF. The CDR3 nucleotides read TGTGCCAGCAGGGGCAGGGGTTGGGGGATCACTGAAGCTTTCTTT.

This clonotype has at least ten counts. This chain connects TRBV10-3 to TRBJ1-2, with TRBD1 as a possible D gene (5 bases). The CDR3 runs 13 residues. The V end lost 0 bases, the J end lost 7 bases, and 9 bases lay between the germline ends. Germline CDR1 is ENHRY and CDR2 is SYGVKD. The DNA for the CDR3 is TGTGCCATCAGTGAGTCGGGGGAGGCTGGCTACACCTTC. It codes for CAISESGEAGYTF.

This clonotype was detected many times. The genes are TRBV18 and TRBJ1-5, with D perhaps TRBD1 (5 bases). Germline V lookup: CDR1 KGHSH, CDR2 LQKENI. CDR3 length: 14 amino acids. The V and J ends lost 3 bases and 0 bases respectively, with 6 bases between them. The CDR3 DNA reads TGTGCCAGCTCACCGACAGTTAGCAATCAGCCCCAGCATTTT. It yields the protein CASSPTVSNQPQHF.

Concerning this clonotype itself: One end of the junction is discordant with germline, which a read error may explain. The rearrangement joins TRBV19 to TRBJ1-1; tentatively, D is TRBD1 (6 bases). The germline gives CDR1 LNHDA, CDR2 SQIVND (reference sequence). This CDR3 region has 15 residues. The CDR3 DNA is TGTGCCAGTAGTATATTTCAGGGGCCGAACACTGAAGCTTCCTTT. Its protein is CASSIFQGPNTEASF.

This chain connects TRBV29-1 to TRBJ1-2, with 8 positions matching TRBD1. Germline loops: CDR1 SQVTM, CDR2 ANQGSEA. The CDR3 length is 13 residues. The CDR3: CRELGQGLYGYTF. CDR3 nucleotides: TGCAGGGAACTTGGACAGGGACTTTATGGCTACACCTTC.

J is TRBJ2-7 and V is TRBV5-1; 9 bases align to TRBD1. V trimming: 4 bases; J trimming: 5 bases; junction bases outside the gene matches: 7. The CDR3 length is 14 residues. CDR1 and CDR2 from the germline V gene are SGHRS and YFSETQ. CDR3 DNA: TGCGCCAGCAGCCCGCCGGGACAGGGCCACGAGCAGTACTTC. Its translation is CASSPPGQGHEQYF. Full variable domain (rest looked up from reference TRBV5-1 and TRBJ2-7): KAGVTQTPRYLIKTRGQQVTLSCSPISGHRSVSWYQQTPGQGLQFLFEYFSETQRNKGNFPGRFSGRQFSNSRSEMNVSTLELGDSALYLCASSPPGQGHEQYFGPGTRLTVT.

This clonotype occurred many times. The J gene is TRBJ1-2, the V gene TRBV9, with 7 nucleotides matching TRBD1. Trimming took 3 bases from V and 1 from J; bases not matched to a gene: 6. The length of the CDR3 is 15 residues. Germline CDR1 SGDLS, CDR2 YYNGEE. The CDR3 spells CASSAWAGGNYGYTF. CDR3 bases: TGTGCCAGCAGCGCGTGGGCAGGGGGTAACTATGGCTACACCTTC. The full variable domain, rest sourced from reference TRBV9 and TRBJ1-2, is DSGVTQTPKHLITATGQRVTLRCSPRSGDLSVYWYQQSLDQGLQFLIQYYNGEERAKGNILERFSAQQFPDLHSELNLSSLELGDSALYFCASSAWAGGNYGYTFGSGTRLTVV.

This clonotype was counted at least ten times. This chain links TRBV5-1 with TRBJ2-3; 11 bases map to TRBD1. The CDR3 has 13 residues. Unmatched junction bases numbered 2, after V lost 10 bases and J lost 1 base. CDR1 and CDR2 (germline): SGHRS, YFSETQ. For the CDR3, the DNA is TGCGCCTGGACAGGGGGCCGCACAGATACGCAGTATTTT. As protein: CAWTGGRTDTQYF.

This clonotype was found many times. V usage is TRBV20-1 and J usage is TRBJ2-1; the D is unclear. Germline lookup yields CDR1 DFQATT and CDR2 SNEGSKA (reference sequence). The CDR3 totals 13 residues. With 3 bases removed from V and 4 bases from J, the gap between germline ends came to 10 bases. CDR3 nucleotides: TGCAGTGCTAGCCCCAAGGAGTACAATGAGCAGTTCTTC. Translating it yields CSASPKEYNEQFF.

The chain couples TRBV5-1 to TRBJ1-1; TRBD1 is a possible D gene (5 bases). This CDR3 has 15 residues. CDR1 is SGHRS and CDR2 is YFSETQ in the germline V gene. Trimming pared 1 base from V and 0 bases from J, leaving 10 bases between. CDR3 bases: TGCGCCAGCAGCTTGTCCCGGGACCTGAACACTGAAGCTTTCTTT. It specifies CASSLSRDLNTEAFF.

This clonotype is a singleton in its sample. The chain is built from TRBV10-3 and TRBJ2-3; D is perhaps TRBD1 (6 bases). The CDR3 loop spans 15 amino acids. V was pared by 6 bases and J by 3 bases, with 16 bases between. The germline gives CDR1 ENHRY, CDR2 SYGVKD. The CDR3 DNA is TGTGCCATCAGCCTACAGGGAATAGAAACAGATACGCAGTATTTT. It is translated as CAISLQGIETDTQYF.

The DNA of the CDR3 is TGTGCCAGCAGCCGACGGTCACCCCTCCACTTT. This gives the protein CASSRRSPLHF. The chain couples TRBV7-9 to TRBJ1-6; D not resolved. Germline V CDR1 and CDR2: SEHNR, FQNEAQ (reference sequence). This CDR3 comprises 11 residues. Deletions cut 5 bases from V and 10 bases from J, with 6 bases between.